This T cell receptor beta chain was observed in a study of human T cells and chemical hapten exposure. In the study overall: Read at 6 days, the patch tests placed 0.01% DPC on the upper back.

CDR3 length: 16 residues. The J segment lost 0 bases and the V segment lost 2 bases, leaving 2 bases of the junction unmatched. CDR1 MNHNS and CDR2 SASEGT come from the germline V gene. Original processing notes: Sample TCR totals centred on a median of 95,638, ranging about 20,000 to 750,000. TCRdb called the RACE reads again in MiXCR, with one record for every CDR3 protein. Here the V and J calls rest on TCRdb's processing, not on the authors' analysis. The data contain roughly 98,000 distinct CDR3 sequences, around 12% of them singletons. As to time point: patch test 1, 2 weeks after DPC sensitization. Described treatment: therapeutic diphenylcyclopropenone sensitization with weekly scalp DPC. The authors' total RNA extraction used unfractionated whole blood. There are a few counts of this clonotype.

The sample here was whole blood, taken in connection with sensitization to the hapten diphenylcyclopropenone (DPC). J is TRBJ2-7 and V is TRBV6-1; 12 bases are shared with TRBD2. This TCR was sampled from a woman aged 40 to 50 with alopecia areata. Some clones in this sample may be carry-over from other donors' samples. CDR3 in amino acids: CASSEPSGRASYEQYF. As DNA, the CDR3 is TGTGCCAGCAGTGAACCTAGCGGGAGGGCCTCCTACGAGCAGTACTTC.